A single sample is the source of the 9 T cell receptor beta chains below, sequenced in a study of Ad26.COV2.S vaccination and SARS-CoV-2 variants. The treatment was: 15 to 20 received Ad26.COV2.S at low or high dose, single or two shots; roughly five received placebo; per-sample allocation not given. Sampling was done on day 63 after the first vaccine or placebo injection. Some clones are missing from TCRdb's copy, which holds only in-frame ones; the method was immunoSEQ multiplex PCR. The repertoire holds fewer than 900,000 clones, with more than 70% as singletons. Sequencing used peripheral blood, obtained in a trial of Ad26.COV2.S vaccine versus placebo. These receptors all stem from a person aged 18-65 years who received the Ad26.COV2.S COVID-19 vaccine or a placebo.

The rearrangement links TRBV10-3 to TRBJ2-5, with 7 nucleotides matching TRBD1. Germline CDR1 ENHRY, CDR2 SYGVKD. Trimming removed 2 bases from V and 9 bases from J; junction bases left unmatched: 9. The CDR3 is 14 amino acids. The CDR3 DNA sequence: TGTGCCATCAGTGAGGGGACAGCTAAGAGGGCCCAGTACTTC. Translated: CAISEGTAKRAQYF.

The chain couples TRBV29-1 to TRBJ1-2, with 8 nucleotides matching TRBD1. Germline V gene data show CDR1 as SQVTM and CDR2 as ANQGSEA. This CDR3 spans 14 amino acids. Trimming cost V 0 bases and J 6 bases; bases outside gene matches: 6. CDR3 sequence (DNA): TGCAGCGTTGAAGATCTTGAGACAGGGGATGGCTACACCTTC. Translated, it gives CSVEDLETGDGYTF.

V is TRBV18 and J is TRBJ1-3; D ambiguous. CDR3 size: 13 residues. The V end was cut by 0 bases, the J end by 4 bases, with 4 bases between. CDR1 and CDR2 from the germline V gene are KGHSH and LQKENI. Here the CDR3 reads CASSPPWGNTIYF. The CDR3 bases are TGTGCCAGCTCACCACCTTGGGGAAACACCATATATTTT.

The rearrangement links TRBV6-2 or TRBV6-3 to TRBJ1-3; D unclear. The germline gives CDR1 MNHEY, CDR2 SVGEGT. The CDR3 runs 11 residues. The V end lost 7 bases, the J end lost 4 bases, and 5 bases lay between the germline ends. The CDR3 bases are TGTGCCAGCACCCCGGGAAACACCATATATTTT. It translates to CASTPGNTIYF.

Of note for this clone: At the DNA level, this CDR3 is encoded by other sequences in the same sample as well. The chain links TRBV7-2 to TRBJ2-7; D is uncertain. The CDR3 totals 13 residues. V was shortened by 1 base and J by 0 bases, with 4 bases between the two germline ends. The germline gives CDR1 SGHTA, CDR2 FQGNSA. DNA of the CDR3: TGTGCCAGCAGCTTAGGGTTCTCCTACGAGCAGTACTTC. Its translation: CASSLGFSYEQYF.

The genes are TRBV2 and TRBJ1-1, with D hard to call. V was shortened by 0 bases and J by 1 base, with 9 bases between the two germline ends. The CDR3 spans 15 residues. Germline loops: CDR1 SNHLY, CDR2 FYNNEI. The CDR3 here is CASSEALRRNTEAFF. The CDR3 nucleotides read TGTGCCAGCAGTGAAGCGCTTCGACGGAACACTGAAGCTTTCTTT. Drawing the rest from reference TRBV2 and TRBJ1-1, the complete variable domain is EPEVTQTPSHQVTQMGQEVILRCVPISNHLYFYWYRQILGQKVEFLVSFYNNEISEKSEIFDDQFSVERPDGSNFTLKIRSTKLEDSAMYFCASSEALRRNTEAFFGQGTRLTVV.

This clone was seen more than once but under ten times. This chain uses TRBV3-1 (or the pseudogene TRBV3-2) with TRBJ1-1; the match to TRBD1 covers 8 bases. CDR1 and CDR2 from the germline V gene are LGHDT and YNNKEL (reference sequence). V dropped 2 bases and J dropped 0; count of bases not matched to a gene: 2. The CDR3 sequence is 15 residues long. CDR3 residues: CASSQWGQVNTEAFF. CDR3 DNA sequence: TGTGCCAGCAGCCAATGGGGACAGGTGAACACTGAAGCTTTCTTT.

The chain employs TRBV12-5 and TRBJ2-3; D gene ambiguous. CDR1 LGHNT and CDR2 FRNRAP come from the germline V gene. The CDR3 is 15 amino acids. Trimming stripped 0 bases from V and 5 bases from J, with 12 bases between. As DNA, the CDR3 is TGTGCTAGTGGTTTGGTCCGCAGGATGAAAGATACGCAGTATTTT. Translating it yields CASGLVRRMKDTQYF.

The CDR3 DNA reads as TGTGCCAGCAGCTTAGGAGGACTAGCGGGAAGAGCAGATACGCAGTATTTT. This codes for CASSLGGLAGRADTQYF. The V gene is TRBV7-9, the J gene TRBJ2-3; TRBD2 aligns across 12 bases. The CDR3 is made up of 17 amino acids. Germline V gene sequence: CDR1 SEHNR, CDR2 FQNEAQ (reference sequence). The J segment lost 4 bases and the V segment lost 1 base, leaving 6 bases of the junction unmatched.